This TCR beta chain was sequenced during a study of T cell responses to AZD1222 COVID-19 vaccine. This clone showed up just a few times. Only in-frame clones appear in the TCRdb table, and some are missing; sequencing was by immunoSEQ multiplex PCR. The sample consists of around 110,000 clones, approximately 85% of them appearing once. The sequencing used peripheral blood, collected on day 0 of MenACWY control vaccination. This receptor was obtained from an adult in good health.

The CDR3 loop is CASSEEGTGDGYTF. The CDR3 nucleotides read TGTGCCAGCAGTGAAGAGGGAACAGGGGACGGCTACACCTTC. The chain couples TRBV2 to TRBJ1-2; 7 nucleotides agree with TRBD1. The ends lost 1 base at V and 8 bases at J; junction bases unmatched: 7. Germline V gene sequence: CDR1 SNHLY, CDR2 FYNNEI. The CDR3 loop spans 14 amino acids.